This TCR beta chain stems from a study of blood T cells in healthy people across ages. CDR1 is MNHEY and CDR2 is SVGAGI in the germline V gene. V was trimmed by 1 base and J by 5 bases, leaving 12 bases between them. This CDR3 has 14 amino acids. Together with a sample-barcoded 5' primer, a J-beta primer mix was included in a second PCR lasting about 7 to 11 cycles. TCRdb re-derived calls from the 5' RACE reads in MiXCR, one entry per CDR3 protein. The table has hundreds of thousands of distinct CDR3 sequences, just over 55% seen once. The sequenced sample consisted of blood. This receptor was taken from a middle-aged man in good health. The chain joins TRBV6-5 to TRBJ2-7, with a tentative D call TRBD1 (5 bases). The CDR3 protein is CASSYLSRVHEQYF. The DNA of the CDR3 is TGTGCCAGCAGTTACTTATCCAGGGTCCACGAGCAGTACTTC.